This entry features one T cell receptor (beta chain) sequence. Its antigen is currently unknown. The CDR3 is 13 amino acids. V was clipped by 5 bases and J by 11 bases, with 13 bases between them. Germline V gene sequence: CDR1 MNHNY, CDR2 SVGAGI (reference sequence). The entry originates in a study of cytomegalovirus exposure and HLA in healthy donors. Study-level findings and limits: Among donors in an Asian-associated ancestry cluster, a later analysis reportedly found fewer N-insertions than the roughly 700-donor mean. In presence/absence analyses, roughly uniform sequencing depth across donors was assumed.

This PCR relied on a set of 60 Vbeta primers and 13 Jbeta primers. Libraries were prepared by immunoSEQ multiplex PCR; TCRdb keeps only in-frame clonotypes and omits some of them. The sample yields roughly 190,000 clones, approximately 80% seen once. The V call is TRBV6-6, the J call TRBJ1-6; D is ambiguous. The sequencing sample was made of PBMCs. This receptor was identified in a woman aged 25-40 years in good health and CMV-seropositive. In DNA form, the CDR3 reads TGTGCCAGCAGTCTGGGCCCCGGGGCACCCCTCCACTTT. Encoded protein: CASSLGPGAPLHF.